The clone carrying this T cell receptor beta chain was detected a few times. Its antigen is still unknown. V was trimmed by 4 bases and J by 1 base, leaving 14 bases between them. Germline V gene lookup returns CDR1 SGHAT and CDR2 FQNNGV. The CDR3 contains 16 residues. The data belong to a study of cytomegalovirus exposure and HLA in healthy donors. Study-level points and caveats: Analyses of presence and absence presupposed an approximately uniform sequencing depth across donors. The study flagged about 160 TCR beta chains as cytomegalovirus-associated.

Both 60 Vbeta primers and 13 Jbeta primers went into the PCR. Some clones are missing from TCRdb's copy, which holds only in-frame ones; the method was immunoSEQ multiplex PCR. The data show tens of thousands of clones, roughly 76% seen once. This rearrangement joins TRBV11-2 to TRBJ1-3; D ambiguous. The sample was PBMCs. This receptor was obtained from a man aged 18 to 35 in good health and CMV-seronegative. The CDR3 bases are TGTGCCAGCAGCTCGGCGAGAGGGCGGTCTGGAAACACCATATATTTT. Protein sequence: CASSSARGRSGNTIYF. The entire variable domain, with the rest obtained from reference TRBV11-2 and TRBJ1-3, is as follows: EAGVAQSPRYKIIEKRQSVAFWCNPISGHATLYWYQQILGQGPKLLIQFQNNGVVDDSQLPKDRFSAERLKGVDSTLKIQPAKLEDSAVYLCASSSARGRSGNTIYFGEGSWLTVV.